This T cell receptor beta chain comes out of a study of T cell responses to AZD1222 COVID-19 vaccine. Study-wide findings and caveats: Among AZD1222 vaccinees, only six were seropositive at baseline.

A remark on this clone: Its antigen remains unknown.

This CDR3 region has 15 residues. Germline assignment: CDR1 SGDLS and CDR2 YYNGEE. The V gene lost 3 bases and the J gene lost 5 bases, with 14 bases spanning the gap. The assay was immunoSEQ multiplex PCR, and TCRdb's table has in-frame clones only and misses some. The sample consists of roughly 150,000 clones, less than 95% of them appearing once. This chain joins TRBV9 and TRBJ1-4; tentatively, D is TRBD1 (6 bases). Sequencing was performed on peripheral blood, taken 28 days after the second AZD1222 dose. This receptor was obtained from an adult who received the AZD1222 COVID-19 vaccine. The CDR3 sequence is CASSGTGTLNEKLFF. The CDR3 DNA sequence: TGTGCCAGCAGCGGAACCGGGACACTCAATGAAAAACTGTTTTTT.